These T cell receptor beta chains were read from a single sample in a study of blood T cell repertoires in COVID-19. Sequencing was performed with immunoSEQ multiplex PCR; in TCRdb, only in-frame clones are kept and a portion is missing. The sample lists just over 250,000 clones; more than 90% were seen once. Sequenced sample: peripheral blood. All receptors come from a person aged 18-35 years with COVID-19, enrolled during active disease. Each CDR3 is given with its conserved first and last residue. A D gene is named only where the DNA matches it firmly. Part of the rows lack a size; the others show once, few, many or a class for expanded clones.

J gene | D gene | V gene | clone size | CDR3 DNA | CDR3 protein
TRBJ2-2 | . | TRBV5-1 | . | TGCGCCAGCAGCCTTGACGGGACTCGAGGGTCGAACACCGGGGAGCTGTTTTTT | CASSLDGTRGSNTGELFF
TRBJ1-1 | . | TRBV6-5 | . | TGTGCCAGCAGTTACTCGGAGAGATTGAACACTGAAGCTTTCTTT | CASSYSERLNTEAFF
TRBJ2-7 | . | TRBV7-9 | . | TGTGCCAGCAGCCTAGTCAGGGACGAGCAGTACTTC | CASSLVRDEQYF
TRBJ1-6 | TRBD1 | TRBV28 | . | TGTGCCAGCAGTTCGCGACAGGGGCGTTCACCCCTCCACTTT | CASSSRQGRSPLHF
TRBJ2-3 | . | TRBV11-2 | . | TGTGCCAGCAGCTTACCAGGCGCAGATACGCAGTATTTT | CASSLPGADTQYF
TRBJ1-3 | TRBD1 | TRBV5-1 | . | TGCGCCAGCAGCGCCACAGGGGGCTCTGGAAACACCATATATTTT | CASSATGGSGNTIYF
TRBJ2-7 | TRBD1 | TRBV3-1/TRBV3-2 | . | TGTGCCAGCAGCCCAGTGGGACAGGGGGAATTCGAGCAGTACTTC | CASSPVGQGEFEQYF
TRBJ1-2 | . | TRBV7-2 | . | TGTGCCAGCAGCTTACCCGGGTCCAACTATGGCTACACCTTC | CASSLPGSNYGYTF
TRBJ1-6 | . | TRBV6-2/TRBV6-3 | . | TGTGCCAGCAGTTACTCGGGGGCCACAAATTCACCCCTCCACTTT | CASSYSGATNSPLHF
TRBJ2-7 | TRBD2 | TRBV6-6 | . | TGTGCCAGCAGTTACGGCGGGAGTTACTCCTACGAGCAGTACTTC | CASSYGGSYSYEQYF
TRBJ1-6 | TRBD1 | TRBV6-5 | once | TGTGCCAGCGGAGTGGGGACAGGGGTTTCACCCCTCCACTTT | CASGVGTGVSPLHF
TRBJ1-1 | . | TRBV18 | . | TGTGCCAGCTACCTGACAGTTAACACTGAAGCTTTCTTT | CASYLTVNTEAFF
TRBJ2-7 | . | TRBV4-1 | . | TGCGCCAGCAGCCAGGTGTCCCACTCCGAGCAGTACTTC | CASSQVSHSEQYF
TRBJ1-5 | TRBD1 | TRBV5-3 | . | TGTGCCAGAAGCTTAGCCCCAGGAACAGGGGTATTAGTTATCAATCAGCCCCAGCATTTT | CARSLAPGTGVLVINQPQHF
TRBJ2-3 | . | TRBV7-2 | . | TGTGCCAGCAGCTTCATTGGCACAGATACGCAGTATTTT | CASSFIGTDTQYF
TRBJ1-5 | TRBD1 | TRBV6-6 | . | TGTGCCAGCAGCGACACAGGGGCCAATCAGCCCCAGCATTTT | CASSDTGANQPQHF
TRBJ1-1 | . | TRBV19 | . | TGTGCCAGTAATCAGGGACTCAACACTGAAGCTTTCTTT | CASNQGLNTEAFF
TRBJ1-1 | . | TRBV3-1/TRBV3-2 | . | TGTGCCAGCAACCAAGCGGGGTTGGAGGCTTTCTTT | CASNQAGLEAFF
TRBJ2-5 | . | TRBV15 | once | TGTGCCACCAGCGAATGGCCCCCTGGGGGCCCCCAAGAGACCCAGTACTTC | CATSEWPPGGPQETQYF
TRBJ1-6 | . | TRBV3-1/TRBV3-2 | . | TGTGCCAGCAGCCAAGAGTACAGCTATAATTCACCCCTCCACTTT | CASSQEYSYNSPLHF
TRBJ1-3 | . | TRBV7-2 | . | TGTGCCAGCAGCTTAGGGAGGAGCTCTGGAAACACCATATATTTT | CASSLGRSSGNTIYF
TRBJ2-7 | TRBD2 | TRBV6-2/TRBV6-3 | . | TGTGCCAGCAGCCGGACTAGCGGGTACGAGCAGTACTTC | CASSRTSGYEQYF
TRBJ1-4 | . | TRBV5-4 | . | TGTGCCAGCAGCTTAGCGGGGGCTGTAACTAATGAAAAACTGTTTTTT | CASSLAGAVTNEKLFF
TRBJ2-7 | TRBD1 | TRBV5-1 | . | TGCGCCAGCAGCCCGGGACAGTTCTACGAGCAGTACTTC | CASSPGQFYEQYF
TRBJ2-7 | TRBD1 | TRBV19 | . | TGTGCCAGTACCCTGACAGGGGCCTCCTACGAGCAGTACTTC | CASTLTGASYEQYF
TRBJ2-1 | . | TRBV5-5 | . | TGTGCCAGCAGCTTGGGTTTCGGGACTTTTGGCAATGAGCAGTTCTTC | CASSLGFGTFGNEQFF
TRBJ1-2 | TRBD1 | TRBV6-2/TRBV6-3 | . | TGTGCCAGCAGCCGACAGGGAGCGCCGAGGGCCTATGGCTACACCTTC | CASSRQGAPRAYGYTF
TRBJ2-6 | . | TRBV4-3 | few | TGCGCCAGCAGCCAAGATCCCCTCTCTGGGGCCAACGTCCTGACTTTC | CASSQDPLSGANVLTF
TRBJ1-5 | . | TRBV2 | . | TGTGCCAGCAAGGAAGACAACGGGGATCAGCCCCAGCATTTT | CASKEDNGDQPQHF
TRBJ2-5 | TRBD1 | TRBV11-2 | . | TGTGCCAGCAGCTTAGATCCTTGGGCAGGGGGCGCAGAGGAGACCCAGTACTTC | CASSLDPWAGGAEETQYF
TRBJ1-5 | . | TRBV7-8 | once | TGTGCCAGCAGCCCCACGGGGGGGAAAAATCAGCCCCAGCATTTT | CASSPTGGKNQPQHF
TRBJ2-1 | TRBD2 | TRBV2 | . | TGTGCCAGCAGTACACTAGCGACCTCCTACAATGAGCAGTTCTTC | CASSTLATSYNEQFF
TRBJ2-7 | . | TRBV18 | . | TGTGCCAGCTCACCATTACCAGGGAATTACGAGCAGTACTTC | CASSPLPGNYEQYF
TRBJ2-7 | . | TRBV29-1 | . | TGCAGCGTTGAAACCCCAGGGGGGGAGCAGTACTTC | CSVETPGGEQYF
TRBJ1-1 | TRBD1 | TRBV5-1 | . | TGCGCCAGCAGCTCCGACAGGGTTGAAAGGGCTTTCTTT | CASSSDRVERAFF
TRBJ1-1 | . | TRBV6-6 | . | TGTGCCAGCAGTTACTCGGAGATGAACACTGAAGCTTTCTTT | CASSYSEMNTEAFF
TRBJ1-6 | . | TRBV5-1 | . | TGCGCCAGCAGGATTTCCGGGGACAACTCACCCCTCCACTTT | CASRISGDNSPLHF
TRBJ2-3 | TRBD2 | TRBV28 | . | TGTGCCAGCAGACAAGGACTAGCGGGAGTTAGGGGAACGCAGTATTTT | CASRQGLAGVRGTQYF
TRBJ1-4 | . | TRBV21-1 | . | TGTGCCAGCAGCAAAGAGGGAAGGGGGCTCTCAACTAATGAAAAACTGTTTTTT | CASSKEGRGLSTNEKLFF
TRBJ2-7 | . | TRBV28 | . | TGTGCCAGCACCCCGTCTGAATTAGACTACTACGAGCAGTACTTC | CASTPSELDYYEQYF
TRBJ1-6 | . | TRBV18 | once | TGTGCCAGCTCACCAGAGCAGGGGAATTCACCCCTCCACTTT | CASSPEQGNSPLHF
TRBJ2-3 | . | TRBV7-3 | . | TGTGCCAGCAGCTTAGTCGGCGGTGATACGCAGTATTTT | CASSLVGGDTQYF
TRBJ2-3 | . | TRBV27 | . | TGTGCCAGCAGTCCGCTGACAGGGGAGGGAGCAGATACGCAGTATTTT | CASSPLTGEGADTQYF
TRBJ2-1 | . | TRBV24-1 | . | TGTGCCACCAGTGATTTCGGGAATGAGCAGTTCTTC | CATSDFGNEQFF
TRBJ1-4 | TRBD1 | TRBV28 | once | TGTGCCAGCAGTTTATATTGGTTCGGGACAGCCGCACCTGCAACTAATGAAAAACTGTTTTTT | CASSLYWFGTAAPATNEKLFF
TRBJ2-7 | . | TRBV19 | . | TGTGCCAGTAGTATAGCCGGGACTCCTGTCGAGCAGTACTTC | CASSIAGTPVEQYF
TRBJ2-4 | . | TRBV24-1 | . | TGTGCCACCAGTGCCTCCGTAGCGGACATTCAGTACTTC | CATSASVADIQYF
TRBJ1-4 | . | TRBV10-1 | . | TGCGCCAGCAGTCGGACAGTCGATGAAAAACTGTTTTTT | CASSRTVDEKLFF
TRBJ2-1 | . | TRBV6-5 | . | TGTGCCAGCAGCCGGACTCCCGGACTAAGAGAGCAGTTCTTC | CASSRTPGLREQFF
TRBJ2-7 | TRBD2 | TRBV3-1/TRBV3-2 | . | TGTGCCAGCAGCCGTGAGGCGGGGGTTGGATACGAGCAGTACTTC | CASSREAGVGYEQYF
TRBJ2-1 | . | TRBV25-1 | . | TGTGCCAGCCACGACGGGGATGAGCAGTTCTTC | CASHDGDEQFF
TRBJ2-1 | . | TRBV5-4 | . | TGTGCCAGCAGCCCTAGACCCTTCTCCTACAATGAGCAGTTCTTC | CASSPRPFSYNEQFF
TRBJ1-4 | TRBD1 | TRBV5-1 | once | TGCGCCAGCAGCTTGGAGTGGGACAGCGTTAGGTCGACTAATGAAAAACTGTTTTTT | CASSLEWDSVRSTNEKLFF
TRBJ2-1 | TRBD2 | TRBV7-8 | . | TGTGCCAGCAGCTTAGCGCTAGCGGGAGGACTCAATGAGCAGTTCTTC | CASSLALAGGLNEQFF
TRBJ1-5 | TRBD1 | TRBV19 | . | TGTGCCAGTAGTATATGGGGACAGGGCAATCAGCCCCAGCATTTT | CASSIWGQGNQPQHF
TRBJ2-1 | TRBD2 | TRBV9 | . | TGTGCCAGCAGCCTTAGCGGGAGTGCCTACAATGAGCAGTTCTTC | CASSLSGSAYNEQFF
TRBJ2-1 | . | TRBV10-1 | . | TGCGCCAGCAGTGAGAAGGGGACTTTCTACAATGAGCAGTTCTTC | CASSEKGTFYNEQFF
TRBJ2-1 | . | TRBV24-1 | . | TGTGCCACCAGTCCCTACTCCTACAATGAGCAGTTCTTC | CATSPYSYNEQFF
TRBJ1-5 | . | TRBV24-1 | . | TGTGCCACCAGTGATAGAGGGTACAATCAGCCCCAGCATTTT | CATSDRGYNQPQHF
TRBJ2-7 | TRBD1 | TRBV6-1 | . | TGTGCCAGCAGTGAGACAGGGATAGGCTCTTACGAGCAGTACTTC | CASSETGIGSYEQYF